Each of the 11 T cell receptor beta chains below was sequenced from the same sample in a study of response to subunit inactivated influenza vaccine (dated by TCRdb to 2016 to 2019). The method behind the library was RT-PCR. Sequencing used an Illumina HiSeq 2500. TCRdb reworked the public reads: Q25 trimming with fastp, MiXCR clone assembly, productive beta chains retained. CDR3 protein sequences are deduplicated, and each keeps its most common genes and DNA. A total of roughly 500,000 distinct CDR3 sequences appear in this sample, 16% of them only once. The ten top clones hold approximately 3% of the sample. The source material was CD4+ T cells sorted from PBMCs, sampled 23 months after vaccination. Every receptor here comes from a man in his fifties or sixties who received an inactivated influenza vaccine. Donor details come from another sample of the same person, matched by shared clones.

This clonotype was observed a single time. V is TRBV6-1 and J is TRBJ1-4; no reliable D call. Germline V gene sequence: CDR1 MNHNS, CDR2 SASEGT. This CDR3 region has 11 residues. V lost 11 bases and J 7 bases, leaving 11 bases between the germline ends. The CDR3 DNA follows: TGTGCCTCCCTCAACAGTGAAAAACTGTTTTTT. It encodes CASLNSEKLFF.

The chain recombines TRBV20-1 with TRBJ1-1, with TRBD1 identical over 7 bases. The CDR3 is 14 amino acids. J lost 6 bases, V lost 3 bases, and 10 bases had no gene match. The V gene's germline CDR1 is DFQATT and CDR2 SNEGSKA (reference sequence). DNA for the CDR3: TGCAGTGCTAGTTTAGGGGGCGCGAAGGCTGAAGCTTTCTTT. It specifies CSASLGGAKAEAFF.

This clonotype occurred a few times. This rearrangement joins TRBV5-1 to TRBJ2-1; D might be TRBD1 or TRBD2, each matching 5 bases. CDR3 length: 14 residues. V lost 0 bases, J lost 10 bases, and 14 bases lay in between. Germline CDR1 SGHRS, CDR2 YFSETQ. The CDR3 DNA sequence: TGCGCCAGCAGCTTGGGGGACCAAATCGGGGAGCAGTTCTTC. This encodes CASSLGDQIGEQFF.

The V gene is TRBV4-1, the J gene TRBJ1-6; no clear D. CDR1 is MGHRA and CDR2 is YSYEKL in the germline V gene. The CDR3 has 15 amino acids. The ends were cut back, 1 base at V and 10 bases at J, with 14 bases in the middle. CDR3 protein: CASSQASRPGSPLHF. CDR3 in DNA: TGCGCCAGCAGCCAAGCTTCTCGCCCCGGCTCACCCCTCCACTTT.

This clonotype was seen repeatedly, ten times or more. V is TRBV5-1 and J is TRBJ2-2; 7 nucleotides line up with TRBD1. Germline values: CDR1 SGHRS, CDR2 YFSETQ. The CDR3 runs 14 residues. Trimming removed 6 bases from V and 0 bases from J; junction bases left unmatched: 2. This CDR3 is CASTGTANTGELFF. CDR3 nucleotides: TGCGCCAGCACCGGGACAGCGAACACCGGGGAGCTGTTTTTT.

V usage is TRBV7-9 and J usage is TRBJ1-2; no clear D. Germline values: CDR1 SEHNR, CDR2 FQNEAQ (reference sequence). The V end lost 2 bases, the J end lost 4 bases, and 14 bases lay between the germline ends. There are 15 residues in the CDR3. CDR3 protein: CASSLIGRGAYGYTF. CDR3 nucleotides: TGTGCCAGCAGCTTAATAGGCCGGGGAGCCTATGGCTACACCTTC. Filled out from reference TRBV7-9 and TRBJ1-2, the complete variable domain reads DTGVSQNPRHKITKRGQNVTFRCDPISEHNRLYWYRQTLGQGPEFLTYFQNEAQLEKSRLLSDRFSAERPKGSFSTLEIQRTEQGDSAMYLCASSLIGRGAYGYTFGSGTRLTVV.

The chain recombines TRBV12-5 with TRBJ2-4, with TRBD2 identical over 8 bases. The CDR3 is made up of 18 amino acids. Germline V lookup: CDR1 LGHNT, CDR2 FRNRAP. V trimming: 0 bases; J trimming: 0 bases; junction bases outside the gene matches: 7. The CDR3 loop is CASGLVLVAGLAKNIQYF. The CDR3 DNA reads TGTGCTAGTGGTTTGGTACTAGTAGCGGGGCTAGCCAAAAACATTCAGTACTTC.

CDR3 in amino acids: CASSFQGYDGYTF. The CDR3 DNA follows: TGTGCCAGCAGTTTCCAGGGCTACGATGGCTACACCTTC. The V and J genes are TRBV28 and TRBJ1-2; D might be TRBD1 (5 bases). V was trimmed by 3 bases and J by 6 bases, leaving 11 bases between them. This CDR3 is built from 13 residues. CDR1 and CDR2 from the germline V gene are MDHEN and SYDVKM.

Only a few counts were recorded for this clonotype. This chain uses TRBV29-1 with TRBJ2-1; TRBD2 matches at 11 bases. The CDR3 consists of 14 residues. Trimming cost V 6 bases and J 6 bases; bases outside gene matches: 7. Germline CDR1 reads SQVTM; CDR2 reads ANQGSEA. In DNA, the CDR3 is TGCAGCGTCCTTAGCGGGAGGGCGGGCAATGAGCAGTTCTTC. This gives the protein CSVLSGRAGNEQFF.

This clonotype was seen at least ten times. This chain uses TRBV6-1 with TRBJ2-3, with 8 nucleotides matching TRBD1. The CDR3 runs to 16 residues. Germline CDR1 and CDR2: MNHNS and SASEGT. Unmatched junction bases numbered 10, after V lost 6 bases and J lost 2 bases. Here the CDR3 reads CASRAEQGVNTDTQYF. The CDR3 nucleotides are TGTGCCAGCAGGGCCGAACAGGGGGTCAACACAGATACGCAGTATTTT.

This clonotype has more than one count but fewer than ten. J is TRBJ2-1 and V is TRBV5-1; possible D gene TRBD2, 5 bases. Trimming pared 1 base from V and 8 bases from J, leaving 16 bases between. From germline, CDR1 is SGHRS and CDR2 YFSETQ. The CDR3 consists of 15 residues. The CDR3 protein is CASSLKGGPRDEQFF. CDR3 nucleotide sequence: TGCGCCAGCAGCTTGAAAGGCGGGCCTAGGGATGAGCAGTTCTTC.